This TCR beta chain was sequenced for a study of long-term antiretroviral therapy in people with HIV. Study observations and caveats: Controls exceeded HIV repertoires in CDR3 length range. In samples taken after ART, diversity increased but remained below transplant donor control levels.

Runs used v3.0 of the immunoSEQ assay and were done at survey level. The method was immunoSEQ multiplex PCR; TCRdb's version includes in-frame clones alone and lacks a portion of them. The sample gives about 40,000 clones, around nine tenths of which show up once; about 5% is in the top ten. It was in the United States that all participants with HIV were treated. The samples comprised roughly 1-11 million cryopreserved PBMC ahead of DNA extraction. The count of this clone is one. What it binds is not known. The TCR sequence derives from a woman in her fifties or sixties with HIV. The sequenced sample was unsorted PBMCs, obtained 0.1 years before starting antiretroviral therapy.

CDR3 region: CASSRLGSSRAGEAFF. The CDR3 coding sequence is TGTGCCAGCAGTCGCCTAGGGTCCTCCCGGGCCGGTGAAGCTTTCTTT. The rearrangement joins TRBV27 to TRBJ1-1; D uncertain. Per germline, CDR1 MNHEY and CDR2 SMNVEV (reference sequence). The CDR3 contains 16 residues. Trimming cost V 5 bases and J 7 bases, with 23 bases left between them.